The subject of this entry is one T cell receptor (beta chain). These data are taken from a study of blood T cell repertoires in COVID-19. This CDR3 spans 15 amino acids. V lost 3 bases and J 2 bases, leaving 15 bases between the germline ends. The germline V gene encodes CDR1 SGDLS and CDR2 YYNGEE. Profiling relied on immunoSEQ multiplex PCR, and the TCRdb table lists in-frame clones only, not all of them. The data hold 35,000 to 50,000 clones, with about nine tenths observed a single time. V gene TRBV9 combines with J gene TRBJ2-7; a possible D gene is TRBD1 (6 bases). The clonotype comes from a man aged 70 or older with active COVID-19. Source material: peripheral blood. Here the CDR3 DNA reads TGTGCCAGCAGCGCTTCAGGGGACCCTACCTACGAGCAGTACTTC. Its protein product is CASSASGDPTYEQYF.